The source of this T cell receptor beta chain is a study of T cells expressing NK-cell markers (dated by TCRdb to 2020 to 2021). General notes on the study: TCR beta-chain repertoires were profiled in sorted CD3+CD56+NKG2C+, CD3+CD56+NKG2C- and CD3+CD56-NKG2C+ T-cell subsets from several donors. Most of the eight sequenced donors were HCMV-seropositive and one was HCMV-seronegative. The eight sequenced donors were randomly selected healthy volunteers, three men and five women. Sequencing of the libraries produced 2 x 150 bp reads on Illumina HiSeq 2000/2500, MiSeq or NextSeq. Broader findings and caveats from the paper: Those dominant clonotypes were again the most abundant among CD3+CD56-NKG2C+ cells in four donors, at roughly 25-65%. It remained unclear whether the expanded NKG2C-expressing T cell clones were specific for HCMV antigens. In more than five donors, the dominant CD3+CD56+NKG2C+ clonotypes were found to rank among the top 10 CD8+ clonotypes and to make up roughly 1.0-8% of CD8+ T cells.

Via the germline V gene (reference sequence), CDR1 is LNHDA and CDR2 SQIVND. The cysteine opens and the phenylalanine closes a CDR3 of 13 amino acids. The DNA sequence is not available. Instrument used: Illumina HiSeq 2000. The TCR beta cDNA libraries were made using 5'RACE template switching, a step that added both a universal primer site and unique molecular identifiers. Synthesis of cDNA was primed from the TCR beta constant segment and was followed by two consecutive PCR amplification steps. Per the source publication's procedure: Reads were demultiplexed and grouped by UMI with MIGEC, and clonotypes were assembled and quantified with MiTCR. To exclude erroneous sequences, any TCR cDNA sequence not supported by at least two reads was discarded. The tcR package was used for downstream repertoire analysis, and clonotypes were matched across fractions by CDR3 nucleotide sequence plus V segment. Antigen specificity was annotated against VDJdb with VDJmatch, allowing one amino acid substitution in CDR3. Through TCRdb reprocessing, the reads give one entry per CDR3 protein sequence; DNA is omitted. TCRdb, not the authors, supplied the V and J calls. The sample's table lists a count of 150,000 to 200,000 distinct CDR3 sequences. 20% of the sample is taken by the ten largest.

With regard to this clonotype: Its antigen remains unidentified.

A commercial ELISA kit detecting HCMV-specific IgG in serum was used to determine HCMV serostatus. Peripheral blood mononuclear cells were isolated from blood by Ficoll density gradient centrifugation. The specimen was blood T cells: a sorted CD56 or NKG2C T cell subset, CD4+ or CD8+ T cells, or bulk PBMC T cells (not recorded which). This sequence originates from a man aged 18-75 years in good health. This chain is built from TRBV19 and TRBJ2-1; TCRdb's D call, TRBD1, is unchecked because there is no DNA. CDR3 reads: CASGQKENNEQFF.